Sequencing of this T cell receptor beta chain was carried out in a study of OX40 agonist ivuxolimab in advanced cancers. The CDR3 runs to 13 residues. Germline CDR1 SGDLS, CDR2 YYNGEE. V gave up 0 bases and J gave up 1 base, with 1 base separating them. As for this clone: What it binds is not known. Additional DNA sequences in this sample encode the identical CDR3.

Repertoires were generated with immunoSEQ multiplex PCR, while TCRdb's copy carries only in-frame clones and drops some. The profile shows tens of thousands of clones, roughly 94% of them singletons. Broader study findings: Fewer expanded clones were found on average in CD4+ than in CD8+ T cells.

The source is an adult with an advanced solid tumor such as melanoma, head and neck, liver or kidney cancer. The chain couples TRBV9 to TRBJ2-2; D unresolved. Source: CD4+ or CD8+ T cells sorted from blood, taken in a trial of the OX40 agonist ivuxolimab. The CDR3 protein is CASSVGNTGELFF. In DNA form, the CDR3 reads TGTGCCAGCAGCGTAGGGAACACCGGGGAGCTGTTTTTT. Filled out from reference TRBV9 and TRBJ2-2, the complete variable domain reads DSGVTQTPKHLITATGQRVTLRCSPRSGDLSVYWYQQSLDQGLQFLIQYYNGEERAKGNILERFSAQQFPDLHSELNLSSLELGDSALYFCASSVGNTGELFFGEGSRLTVL.